Below, 15 T cell receptor beta chains from the same sample are listed, as sequenced in a study of blood T cell repertoires in COVID-19. Sequencing was performed with immunoSEQ multiplex PCR; in TCRdb, only in-frame clones are kept and a portion is missing. The data show 82,000 or so clones, roughly 91% seen once. The sample comprised PBMCs or T cells enriched from blood (not recorded which). Receptors originate from a woman in her forties or fifties with acute COVID-19.

The chain is built from TRBV4-2 and TRBJ1-6, with TRBD1 as a possible D gene (6 bases). This CDR3 has 14 amino acids. Per germline, CDR1 LGHNA and CDR2 YNFKEQ. V lost 5 bases and J 4 bases, leaving 9 bases between the germline ends. CDR3 bases: TGTGCCAGCAGCGTGGACAGTTATAATTCACCCCTCCACTTT. Its translation: CASSVDSYNSPLHF.

This clone turned up a few times. The V gene is TRBV5-6, the J gene TRBJ2-5; D possibly corresponds to TRBD1 (5 bases). The CDR3 extends over 13 amino acids. The V gene lost 0 bases and the J gene lost 5 bases, with 8 bases spanning the gap. Germline V gene sequence: CDR1 SGHDT, CDR2 YYEEEE. The CDR3 DNA reads TGTGCCAGCAGCTTGGGGGGCCGGGAGACCCAGTACTTC. Translation gives CASSLGGRETQYF.

The count of this clone is one. This chain links TRBV4-1 with TRBJ2-1; TRBD2 matches at 10 bases. The length of the CDR3 is 18 residues. Trimming removed 0 bases from V and 6 bases from J; junction bases left unmatched: 11. Germline assignment: CDR1 MGHRA and CDR2 YSYEKL. The CDR3 bases are TGCGCCAGCAGCCAAGATTTCTCGCCTAGCGGGAGTATCAATGAGCAGTTCTTC. Protein: CASSQDFSPSGSINEQFF.

The chain recombines TRBV5-4 with TRBJ2-3, with 9 bases that match TRBD1. V was pared by 5 bases and J by 6 bases, with 7 bases of the junction left unmatched. The CDR3 has 14 residues. Germline CDR1 reads SGHNT; CDR2 reads YYREEE (reference sequence). The CDR3 loop reads CASRGDRVPDTQYF. The DNA for the CDR3 is TGTGCCAGCAGGGGGGACAGGGTTCCGGATACGCAGTATTTT.

V is TRBV5-1 and J is TRBJ1-2; 7 bases line up with TRBD1. With 2 bases clipped from V and 4 bases from J, the junction kept 5 bases outside the gene matches. CDR1 and CDR2 from the germline V gene are SGHRS and YFSETQ. The CDR3 length is 14 residues. CDR3 in amino acids: CASSFGGQIYGYTF. The CDR3 DNA sequence: TGCGCCAGCAGCTTCGGGGGACAGATCTATGGCTACACCTTC.

This chain links TRBV4-3 with TRBJ1-4, with D possibly being TRBD1 (6 bases). Trimming shortened V by 1 base and J by 8 bases, and 20 bases separated the two germline ends. The CDR3 spans 17 residues. Germline V gene data show CDR1 as LGHNA and CDR2 as YSLEER. The CDR3 DNA sequence: TGCGCCAGCAGCCAAGTCTCCAGGGGAATTCGTCCGGAAAAACTGTTTTTT. Its translation is CASSQVSRGIRPEKLFF.

About this clone itself: A junction end diverges from the germline sequence, so it may reflect a read error. This chain links TRBV11-3 with TRBJ2-3; 7 bases align to TRBD2. The CDR3 loop spans 14 amino acids. Germline V gives CDR1 SGHNT, CDR2 YENEEA. The CDR3 here is CASNLQRDSDTQYF. DNA of the CDR3: TGTGCCAGCAACTTACAGCGGGACTCAGATACGCAGTATTTT.

This chain connects TRBV7-9 to TRBJ1-2; possible D gene TRBD1, 6 bases. Deletions cut 5 bases from V and 4 bases from J, with 14 bases between. The CDR3 has 14 residues. CDR1 SEHNR and CDR2 FQNEAQ come from the germline V gene (reference sequence). The CDR3 loop is CASSPTGNPYGYTF. CDR3 nucleotide sequence: TGTGCCAGCAGCCCTACAGGGAACCCCTATGGCTACACCTTC.

The V gene is TRBV20-1, the J gene TRBJ2-1; 7 positions match TRBD2. This CDR3 has 11 amino acids. From germline, CDR1 is DFQATT and CDR2 SNEGSKA (reference sequence). V gave up 5 bases and J gave up 10 bases; unmatched junction bases: 5. Here the CDR3 reads CSALLAMEQFF. The CDR3 region has the DNA TGCAGTGCTTTACTAGCGATGGAGCAGTTCTTC.

The chain is built from TRBV7-8 and TRBJ2-2, with D possibly TRBD2 on 6 matching bases. Trimming cost V 1 base and J 5 bases, with 17 bases left between them. Per germline, CDR1 SGHVS and CDR2 FQNEAQ. The CDR3 extends over 17 amino acids. CDR3 region: CASSLVSAGKETGELFF. Written as DNA, the CDR3 is TGTGCCAGCAGCTTAGTTTCGGCGGGGAAGGAAACCGGGGAGCTGTTTTTT.

The rearrangement uses TRBV11-2 and TRBJ1-2; 10 bases map to TRBD1. Germline CDR1 is SGHAT and CDR2 is FQNNGV. CDR3 length equals 15 residues. The V gene end was trimmed by 5 bases and the J gene end by 4 bases; junction bases not matched to a gene: 7. CDR3 sequence: CASSPGTGVGYGYTF. CDR3 sequence (DNA): TGTGCCAGCAGCCCGGGGACAGGGGTTGGCTATGGCTACACCTTC.

The chain uses TRBV21-1 and TRBJ2-7; TRBD2 was called by the table and not checked on the DNA. TRBV21-1 is termed a pseudogene. There are 18 residues in the CDR3. CDR3 nucleotides: TGTGCCAGCAGCAAAAAGCGGCTAGCGGGAGGGAGCTCCTACGAGCAGTACTTC. Its translation is CASSKKRLAGGSSYEQYF.

This chain links TRBV7-3 with TRBJ1-6; D gene ambiguous. This CDR3 has 14 residues. Germline-derived CDR1 and CDR2 are SGHTA and FQGTGA. Trimming cost V 4 bases and J 10 bases, with 14 bases left between them. The CDR3: CASSSDRSGSPLHF. DNA of the CDR3: TGTGCCAGCAGCTCCGATCGATCGGGATCACCCCTCCACTTT.

The gene calls are TRBV30 and TRBJ2-2; tentative D call: TRBD1 (5 bases). CDR3 size: 13 residues. V was trimmed by 4 bases and J by 6 bases, leaving 12 bases between them. The V gene's germline CDR1 is GTSNPN and CDR2 SVGIG (reference sequence). CDR3 in DNA: TGTGCCTGGACGCGCAGGGTCTCCGGGGAGCTGTTTTTT. This translates into CAWTRRVSGELFF.

CDR3: CASSPPGGTSYNEQFF. Written as DNA, the CDR3 is TGTGCCAGCTCACCACCGGGCGGGACCTCCTACAATGAGCAGTTCTTC. V usage is TRBV18 and J usage is TRBJ2-1; D possibly corresponds to TRBD2 (6 bases). Trimming removed 0 bases at V and 0 bases at J, with 9 bases between. Germline V gives CDR1 KGHSH, CDR2 LQKENI. This CDR3 contains 16 residues.